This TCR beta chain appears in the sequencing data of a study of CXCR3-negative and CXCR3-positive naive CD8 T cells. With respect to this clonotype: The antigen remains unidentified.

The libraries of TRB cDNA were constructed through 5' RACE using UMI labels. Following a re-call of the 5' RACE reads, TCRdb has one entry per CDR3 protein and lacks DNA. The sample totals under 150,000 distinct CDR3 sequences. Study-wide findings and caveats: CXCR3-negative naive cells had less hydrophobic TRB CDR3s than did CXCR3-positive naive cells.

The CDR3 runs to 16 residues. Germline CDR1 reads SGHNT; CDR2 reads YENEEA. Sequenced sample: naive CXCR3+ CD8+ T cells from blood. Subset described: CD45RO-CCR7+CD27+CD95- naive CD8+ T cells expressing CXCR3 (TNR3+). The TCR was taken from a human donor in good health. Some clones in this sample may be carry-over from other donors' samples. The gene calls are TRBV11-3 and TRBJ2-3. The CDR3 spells CASSLRISGGTDTQYF.